This TCR beta chain was sequenced for a study of identical twins (dated by TCRdb to 2016 to 2017). With respect to the entire study: To test whether fetal clonotypes persist, the study used deep sequencing on TCR alpha and beta repertoires from monozygotic twins, unrelated adults of various ages, and cord blood. To rule out contamination, replicate twin experiments were performed at different times with different library preparation protocols. Beyond this particular receptor, the publication reports: Abundant cord blood beta clonotypes had fewer insertions, young adult naive repertoires showed a similar but weaker trend, and memory repertoires showed no such trend. Conclusions relied on cross-sectional statistical analysis, since the same donors could not be followed over many years. The excess sharing between twins in beta out-of-frame sequences was weaker because fewer shared sequences reduced the signal-to-noise ratio. Compared with coincidental sharing between unrelated individuals, an excess of low generation-probability sequences was observed among out-of-frame TCR alpha sequences shared between twins. Invariant T cells such as MAIT and iNKT could partly confound zero-insertion analyses, although diverse VJ usage argued against such confounding for most clonotypes. In monozygotic twins, out-of-frame TCR alpha sharing was systematically underestimated by recombination models, although the models agreed with sharing between unrelated individuals.

Remarks on this clonotype: This clone's antigen is unknown. No base quality values were provided; no much bigger clone lies one nucleotide off.

Only healthy Caucasian donors were included. The twin cohort consisted of three pairs of female monozygotic twins, all aged about 18 to 29 years. The RNA used for TCR libraries was isolated from peripheral blood mononuclear cells. Per the germline V gene, KGHSH is the CDR1 and LQKENI is the CDR2. The CDR3 spans 12 residues, from the cysteine through the phenylalanine. The CDR3 DNA has 36 bases and is translated from base 1. Trimming removed 3 bases from V and 6 bases from J, leaving 8 bases between the germline ends. Library creation used 5' RACE. The sequencing machine was an Illumina HiSeq 2000. Template switching added a universal primer binding site, and the final cDNA carried a unique molecular identifier that allowed TCR cDNA molecules to be counted accurately. First-strand cDNA for TCR alpha and beta chains was synthesized from specific primers in the conserved constant-segment region. To control for contamination, every cDNA library carried two barcodes: a SMART-Mk sample barcode plus Illumina barcodes. TruSeq adapter sequences and Illumina sample barcodes were added in two successive PCR steps. TCR alpha and beta cDNA libraries were sequenced on the Illumina HiSeq platform with custom primers. For the original study's pipeline: MiGEC processed the raw reads to extract unique molecular identifiers, while MiXCR was used to determine the CDR3 positions. Recombination models were inferred per individual with the repgenHMM and IGoR tools using an EM algorithm. Shared clonotype analysis was performed with the tcR package in R, normalizing sharing by the product of cloneset sizes. To study raw recombination without the effects of thymic and clonal selection, out-of-frame nonproductive sequences were analyzed. Using fastp trimming at Q25 and MiXCR clonotype assembly, TCRdb reanalyzed the public sequencing data and kept in-frame beta chains. Rows merge per CDR3 protein into single entries with the most common DNA and genes. None of the V and J calls come from the authors' own analysis; TCRdb made them. Recorded for this sample are approximately 700,000 distinct CDR3 sequences; 15% to 20% of them occurred a single time. Together, the top ten hold over 10% of the sample.

The data were also submitted as part of a second study, on T cells expressing NK-cell markers. As the second study states: Three sorted T-cell subsets (CD3+CD56+NKG2C+, CD3+CD56+NKG2C- and CD3+CD56-NKG2C+) from under 10 donors had their TCR beta-chain repertoires profiled. Of the eight sequenced donors, seven were found to be HCMV-seropositive and one was found to be HCMV-seronegative. In several experiments an anti-gammadeltaTCR antibody was added to restrict sorting to alphabetaTCR-expressing T cells. In six donors, the dominant CD3+CD56+NKG2C+ clonotypes were among the top 10 CD8+ clonotypes and accounted for about 1.0-7.5% of CD8+ T cells. Those dominant clonotypes were again the most abundant among CD3+CD56-NKG2C+ cells in a few donors, at about 25-60.1%. Whether the expanded NKG2C-expressing T cell clones were specific for HCMV antigens remained unclear. The study sequenced eight donors, all healthy volunteers chosen at random: three men and five women. To determine HCMV serostatus, a commercial ELISA kit was used to detect HCMV-specific IgG in serum. For over 5 donors, bulk peripheral blood T-cell repertoires were additionally sequenced from unsorted PBMC. MIGEC was used to demultiplex reads and group the reads by UMI, and MiTCR was used to assemble and quantify clonotypes. Only TCR cDNA sequences supported by at least two reads were kept to exclude erroneous sequences. The tcR package was used for downstream repertoire analysis, and clonotypes were matched between fractions using CDR3 nucleotide sequence together with V segment. VDJmatch was used to annotate antigen specificity against VDJdb, with one amino acid substitution allowed in CDR3.

The sequenced sample was PBMCs. This sequence uses TRBV18 and TRBJ1-2, with the D gene too uncertain to name. This clonotype was sampled from a woman under 30 in good health. The CDR3 protein sequence reads: CASSPDGNGYTF. The sequenced DNA: TGTGCCAGCTCACCCGATGGAAATGGCTACACCTTC.